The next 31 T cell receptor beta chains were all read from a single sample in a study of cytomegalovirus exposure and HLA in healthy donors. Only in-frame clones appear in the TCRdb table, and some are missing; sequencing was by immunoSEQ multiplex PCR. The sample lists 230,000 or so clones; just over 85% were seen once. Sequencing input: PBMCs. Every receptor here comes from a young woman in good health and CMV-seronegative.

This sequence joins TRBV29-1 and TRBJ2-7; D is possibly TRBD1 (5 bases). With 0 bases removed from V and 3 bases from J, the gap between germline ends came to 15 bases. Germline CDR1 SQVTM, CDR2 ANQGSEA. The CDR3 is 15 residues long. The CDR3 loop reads CSVEDRSGYDYEQYF. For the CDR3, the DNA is TGCAGCGTTGAAGATCGATCAGGGTATGACTACGAGCAGTACTTC.

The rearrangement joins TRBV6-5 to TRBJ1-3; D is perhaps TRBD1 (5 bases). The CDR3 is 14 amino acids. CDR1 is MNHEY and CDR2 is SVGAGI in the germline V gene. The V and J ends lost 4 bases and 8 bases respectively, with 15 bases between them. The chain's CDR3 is CASSLGDPRDTIYF. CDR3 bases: TGTGCCAGCAGTTTAGGCGACCCCAGGGACACCATATATTTT.

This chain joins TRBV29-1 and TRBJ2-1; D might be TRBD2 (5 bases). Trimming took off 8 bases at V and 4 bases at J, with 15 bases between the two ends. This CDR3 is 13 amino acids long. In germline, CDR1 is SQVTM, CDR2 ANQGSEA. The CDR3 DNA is TGCAGCACCGGGGAGATGGGATACAATGAGCAGTTCTTC. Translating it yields CSTGEMGYNEQFF.

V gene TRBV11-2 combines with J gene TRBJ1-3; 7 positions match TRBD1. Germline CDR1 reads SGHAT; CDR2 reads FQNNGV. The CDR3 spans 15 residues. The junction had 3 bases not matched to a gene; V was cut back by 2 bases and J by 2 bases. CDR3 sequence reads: CASSLSRGAGNTIYF. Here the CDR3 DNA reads TGTGCCAGCAGCTTAAGCAGGGGGGCTGGAAACACCATATATTTT.

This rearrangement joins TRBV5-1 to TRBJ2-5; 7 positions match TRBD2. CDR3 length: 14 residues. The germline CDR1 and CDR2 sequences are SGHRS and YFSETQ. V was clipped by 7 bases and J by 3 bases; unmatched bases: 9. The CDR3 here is CASCRLAMEETQYF. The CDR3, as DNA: TGCGCCAGCTGCCGACTAGCAATGGAAGAGACCCAGTACTTC.

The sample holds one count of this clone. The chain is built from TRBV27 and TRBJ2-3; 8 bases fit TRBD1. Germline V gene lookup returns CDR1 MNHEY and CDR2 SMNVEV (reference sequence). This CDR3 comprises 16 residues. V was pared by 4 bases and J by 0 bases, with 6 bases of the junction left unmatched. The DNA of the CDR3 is TGTGCCAGCAGTTCAGGACAGGGCCCAAGCACAGATACGCAGTATTTT. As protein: CASSSGQGPSTDTQYF.

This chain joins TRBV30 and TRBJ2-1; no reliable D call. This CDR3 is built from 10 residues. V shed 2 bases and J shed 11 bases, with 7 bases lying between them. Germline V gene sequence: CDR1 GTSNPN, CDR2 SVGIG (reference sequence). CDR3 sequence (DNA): TGTGCCTGGAGTCTAGGTCAGCAGTTCTTC. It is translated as CAWSLGQQFF.

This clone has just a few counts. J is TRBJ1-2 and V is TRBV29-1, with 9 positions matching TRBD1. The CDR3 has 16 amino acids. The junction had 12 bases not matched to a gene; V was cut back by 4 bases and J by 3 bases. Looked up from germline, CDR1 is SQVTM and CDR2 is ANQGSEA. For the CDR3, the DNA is TGCAGCGTTGGCGTCCCTATTGGACAGGGGCACTATGGCTACACCTTC. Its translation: CSVGVPIGQGHYGYTF.

CDR3 residues: CASSVDRGSETQYF. The CDR3 coding sequence is TGTGCCAGCAGTGTGGACAGGGGCAGCGAGACCCAGTACTTC. This chain uses TRBV9 with TRBJ2-5, with 9 nucleotides matching TRBD1. CDR1 and CDR2 from the germline V gene are SGDLS and YYNGEE. J gave up 5 bases and V 5 bases, and 7 bases lay outside the gene matches. This CDR3 contains 14 residues.

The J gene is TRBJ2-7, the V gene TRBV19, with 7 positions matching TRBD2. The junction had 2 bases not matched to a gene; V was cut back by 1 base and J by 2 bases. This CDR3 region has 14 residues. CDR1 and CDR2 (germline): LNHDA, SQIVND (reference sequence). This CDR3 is CASSIGSGAYEQYF. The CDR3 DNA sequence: TGTGCCAGTAGTATAGGAAGCGGGGCCTACGAGCAGTACTTC.

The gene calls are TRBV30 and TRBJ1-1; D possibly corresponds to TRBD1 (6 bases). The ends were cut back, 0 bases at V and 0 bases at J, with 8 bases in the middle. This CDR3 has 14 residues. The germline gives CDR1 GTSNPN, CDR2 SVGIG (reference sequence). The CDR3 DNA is TGTGCCTGGAGTGTAGGGGGAGTGAACACTGAAGCTTTCTTT. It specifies CAWSVGGVNTEAFF.

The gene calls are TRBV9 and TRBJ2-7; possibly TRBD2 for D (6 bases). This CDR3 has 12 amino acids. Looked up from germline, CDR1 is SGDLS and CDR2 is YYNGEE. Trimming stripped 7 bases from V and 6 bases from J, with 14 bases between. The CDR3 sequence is CASSAWDSEQYF. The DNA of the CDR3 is TGTGCCAGCTCGGCGTGGGACTCCGAGCAGTACTTC.

The CDR3 nucleotides are TGCGCCAGCAGCCAGGGACAGGGTGTGGGTGAGCAGTTCTTC. Its translation is CASSQGQGVGEQFF. The rearrangement uses TRBV4-1 and TRBJ2-1; TRBD1 aligns across 9 bases. Trimming removed 3 bases from V and 9 bases from J; junction bases left unmatched: 6. From germline, CDR1 is MGHRA and CDR2 YSYEKL. The CDR3 loop spans 14 amino acids.

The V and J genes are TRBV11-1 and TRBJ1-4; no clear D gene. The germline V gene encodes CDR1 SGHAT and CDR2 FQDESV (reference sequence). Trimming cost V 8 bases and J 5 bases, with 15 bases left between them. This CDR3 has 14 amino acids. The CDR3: CASLWARQNEKLFF. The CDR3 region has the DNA TGTGCCAGCCTCTGGGCCCGGCAAAATGAAAAACTGTTTTTT.

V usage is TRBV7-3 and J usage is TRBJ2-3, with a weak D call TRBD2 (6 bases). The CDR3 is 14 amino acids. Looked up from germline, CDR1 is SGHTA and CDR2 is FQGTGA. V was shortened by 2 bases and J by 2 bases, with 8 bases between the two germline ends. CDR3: CASSLLGLTDTQYF. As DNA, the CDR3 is TGTGCCAGCAGCTTATTGGGACTCACAGATACGCAGTATTTT.

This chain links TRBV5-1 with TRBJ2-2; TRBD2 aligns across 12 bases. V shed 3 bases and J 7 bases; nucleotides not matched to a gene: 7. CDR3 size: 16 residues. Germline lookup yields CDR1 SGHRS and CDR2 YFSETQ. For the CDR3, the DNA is TGCGCCAGCAGCTCGCTAGCGGGAGGGACGATCGGGGAGCTGTTTTTT. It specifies CASSSLAGGTIGELFF. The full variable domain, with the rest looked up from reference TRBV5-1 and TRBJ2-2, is KAGVTQTPRYLIKTRGQQVTLSCSPISGHRSVSWYQQTPGQGLQFLFEYFSETQRNKGNFPGRFSGRQFSNSRSEMNVSTLELGDSALYLCASSSLAGGTIGELFFGEGSRLTVL.

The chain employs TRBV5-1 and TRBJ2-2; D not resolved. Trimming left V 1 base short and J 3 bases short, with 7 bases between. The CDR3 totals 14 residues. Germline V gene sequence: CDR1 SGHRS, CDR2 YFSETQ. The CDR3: CASSLFGDTGELFF. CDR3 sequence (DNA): TGCGCCAGCAGCTTGTTCGGAGACACCGGGGAGCTGTTTTTT.

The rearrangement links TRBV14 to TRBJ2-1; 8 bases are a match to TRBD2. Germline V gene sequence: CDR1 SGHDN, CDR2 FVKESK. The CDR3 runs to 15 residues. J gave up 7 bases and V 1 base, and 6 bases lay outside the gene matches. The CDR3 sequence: CASSQGVGRVNEQFF. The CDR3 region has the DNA TGTGCCAGCAGCCAAGGGGTCGGGAGGGTGAATGAGCAGTTCTTC.

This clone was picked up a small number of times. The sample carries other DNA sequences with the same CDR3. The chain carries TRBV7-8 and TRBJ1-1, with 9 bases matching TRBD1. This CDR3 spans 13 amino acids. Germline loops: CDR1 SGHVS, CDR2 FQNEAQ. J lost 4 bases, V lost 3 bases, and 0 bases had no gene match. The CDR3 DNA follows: TGTGCCAGCAGCTTGACAGGGGGCACTGAAGCTTTCTTT. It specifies CASSLTGGTEAFF.

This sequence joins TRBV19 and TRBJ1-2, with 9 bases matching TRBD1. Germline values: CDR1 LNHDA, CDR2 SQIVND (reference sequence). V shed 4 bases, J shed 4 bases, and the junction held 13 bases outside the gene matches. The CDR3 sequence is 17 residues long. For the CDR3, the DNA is TGTGCCAGTAGTACCTCCTGGACAGGGGAGGACCTCTATGGCTACACCTTC. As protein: CASSTSWTGEDLYGYTF.

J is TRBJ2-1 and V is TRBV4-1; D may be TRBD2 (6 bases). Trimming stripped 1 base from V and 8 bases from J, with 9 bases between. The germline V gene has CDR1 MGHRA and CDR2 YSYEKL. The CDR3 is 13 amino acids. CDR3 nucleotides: TGCGCCAGCAGCCAAGCGGGAGTGGATGAGCAGTTCTTC. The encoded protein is CASSQAGVDEQFF.

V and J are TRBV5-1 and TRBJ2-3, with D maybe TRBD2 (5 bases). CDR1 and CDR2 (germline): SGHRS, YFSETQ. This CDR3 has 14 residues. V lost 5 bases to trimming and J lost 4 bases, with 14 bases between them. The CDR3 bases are TGCGCCAGCAGGGAGGCGGTAATGGCAGATACGCAGTATTTT. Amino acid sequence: CASREAVMADTQYF.

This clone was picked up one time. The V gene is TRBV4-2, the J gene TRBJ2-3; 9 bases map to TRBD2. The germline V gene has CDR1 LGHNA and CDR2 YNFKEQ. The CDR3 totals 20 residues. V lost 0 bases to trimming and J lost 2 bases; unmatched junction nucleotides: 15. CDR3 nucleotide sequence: TGTGCCAGCAGCCAAGATGCCCCCCCACGGTCTAGCGGGGCCACAGATACGCAGTATTTT. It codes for CASSQDAPPRSSGATDTQYF.

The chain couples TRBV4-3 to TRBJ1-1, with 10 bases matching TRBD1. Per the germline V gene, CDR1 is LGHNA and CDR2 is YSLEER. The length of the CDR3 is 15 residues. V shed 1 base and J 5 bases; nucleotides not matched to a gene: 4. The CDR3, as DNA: TGCGCCAGCAGCCAAGTAGACAGGGGGCTTACTGAAGCTTTCTTT. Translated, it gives CASSQVDRGLTEAFF.

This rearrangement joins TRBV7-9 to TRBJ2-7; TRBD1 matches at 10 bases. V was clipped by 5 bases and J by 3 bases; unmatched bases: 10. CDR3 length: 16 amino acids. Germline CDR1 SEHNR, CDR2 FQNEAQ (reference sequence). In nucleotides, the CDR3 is TGTGCCAGCAGCCATACGTTCGGGACAGGGGTCTACGAGCAGTACTTC. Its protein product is CASSHTFGTGVYEQYF.

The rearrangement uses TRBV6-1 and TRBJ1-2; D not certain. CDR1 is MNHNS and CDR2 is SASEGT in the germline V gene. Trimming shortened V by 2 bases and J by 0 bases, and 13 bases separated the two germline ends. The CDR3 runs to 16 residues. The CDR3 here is CASSEFRGRTNYGYTF. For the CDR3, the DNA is TGTGCCAGCAGTGAATTTCGAGGCCGCACTAACTATGGCTACACCTTC.

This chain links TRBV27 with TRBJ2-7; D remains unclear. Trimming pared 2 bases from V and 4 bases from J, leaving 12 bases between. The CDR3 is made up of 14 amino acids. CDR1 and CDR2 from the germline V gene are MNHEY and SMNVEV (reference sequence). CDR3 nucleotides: TGTGCCAGCAGTTTAGTCGGTGTGCAATACGAGCAGTACTTC. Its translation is CASSLVGVQYEQYF.

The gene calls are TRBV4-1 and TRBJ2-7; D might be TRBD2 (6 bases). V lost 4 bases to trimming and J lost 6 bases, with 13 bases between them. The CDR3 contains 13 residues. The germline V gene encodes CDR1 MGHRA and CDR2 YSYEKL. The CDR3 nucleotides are TGCGCCAGCAGCCCTAGCGCAGGGCGCGAGCAGTACTTC. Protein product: CASSPSAGREQYF.

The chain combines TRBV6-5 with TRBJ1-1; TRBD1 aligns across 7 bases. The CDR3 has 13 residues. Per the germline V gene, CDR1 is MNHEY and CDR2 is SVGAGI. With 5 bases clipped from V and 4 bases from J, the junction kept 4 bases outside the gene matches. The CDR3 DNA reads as TGTGCCAGCAGTACTCAGGGGGGCACTGAAGCTTTCTTT. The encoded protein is CASSTQGGTEAFF.

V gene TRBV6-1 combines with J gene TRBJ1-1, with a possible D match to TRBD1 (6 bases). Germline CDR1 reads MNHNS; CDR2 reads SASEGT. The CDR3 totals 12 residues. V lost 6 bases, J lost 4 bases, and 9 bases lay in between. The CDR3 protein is CASREDSTEAFF. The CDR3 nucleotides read TGTGCCAGCAGGGAGGACAGCACTGAAGCTTTCTTT.

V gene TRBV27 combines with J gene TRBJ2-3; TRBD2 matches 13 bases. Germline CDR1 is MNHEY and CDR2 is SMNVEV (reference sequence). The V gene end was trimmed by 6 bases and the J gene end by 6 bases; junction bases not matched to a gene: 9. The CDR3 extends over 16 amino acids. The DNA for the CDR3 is TGTGCCAGCAGCCATACTAGCGGGAGGGCCCGGGATACGCAGTATTTT. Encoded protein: CASSHTSGRARDTQYF.